The rows below give T cell receptor beta chains drawn from one sample of a study of blood T cells in healthy people across ages. TCRdb passed the 5' RACE reads through MiXCR, listing each CDR3 protein once. This sample yields over 1,500,000 distinct CDR3 sequences, of which about 50% are seen a single time; around 2.1% belongs to the top ten. Sequenced material: blood. The receptors were sampled from a woman aged 40-49 years in good health. Both conserved end residues are part of each CDR3. The D gene is left open where the match is weak. The size entry is marked missing in some rows and otherwise reads once, few, many or a size class.

d_gene: -; v_gene: TRBV5-6; abundance: -; j_gene: TRBJ2-5; CDR3aa: CASSLWGTWETQYF; CDR3nt: TGTGCCAGCAGCTTGTGGGGGACCTGGGAGACCCAGTACTTC
d_gene: -; v_gene: TRBV7-2; abundance: many; j_gene: TRBJ2-5; CDR3aa: CASSLARGAQETQYF; CDR3nt: TGTGCCAGCAGCTTAGCGCGAGGGGCCCAGGAGACCCAGTACTTC
d_gene: -; v_gene: TRBV29-1; abundance: -; j_gene: TRBJ1-1; CDR3aa: CSAGGGSTEAFF; CDR3nt: TGCAGCGCCGGGGGGGGTAGCACTGAAGCTTTCTTT
d_gene: -; v_gene: TRBV12-3/TRBV12-4; abundance: -; j_gene: TRBJ2-5; CDR3aa: CASSFQGQGRLKTQYF; CDR3nt: TGTGCCAGTAGTTTTCAGGGTCAGGGGCGGTTAAAGACCCAGTACTTC
d_gene: -; v_gene: TRBV18; abundance: few; j_gene: TRBJ1-2; CDR3aa: CASSPPTGKSNYGYTF; CDR3nt: TGTGCCAGCTCACCACCGACCGGGAAATCTAACTATGGCTACACCTTC
d_gene: -; v_gene: TRBV5-1; abundance: -; j_gene: TRBJ2-5; CDR3aa: CASSVGDFMETQYF; CDR3nt: TGCGCCAGCAGCGTGGGCGACTTCATGGAGACCCAGTACTTC
d_gene: -; v_gene: TRBV2; abundance: -; j_gene: TRBJ1-5; CDR3aa: CASSQGALSNQPQHF; CDR3nt: TGTGCCAGCAGTCAAGGGGCCCTTAGCAATCAGCCCCAGCATTTT
d_gene: TRBD1; v_gene: TRBV28; abundance: -; j_gene: TRBJ1-2; CDR3aa: CASTGTDRSNYGYTF; CDR3nt: TGTGCCAGCACAGGGACAGACCGATCTAACTATGGCTACACCTTC
d_gene: -; v_gene: TRBV28; abundance: few; j_gene: TRBJ2-7; CDR3aa: CASTLTGTGNYYEQYF; CDR3nt: TGTGCCAGCACTCTAACCGGGACGGGGAACTACTACGAGCAGTACTTC
d_gene: TRBD1; v_gene: TRBV6-5; abundance: -; j_gene: TRBJ2-5; CDR3aa: CASRPEGRGKQETQYF; CDR3nt: TGTGCCAGCAGGCCCGAGGGCAGGGGGAAACAAGAGACCCAGTACTTC
d_gene: -; v_gene: TRBV29-1; abundance: few; j_gene: TRBJ2-3; CDR3aa: CSVADRSSTDTQYF; CDR3nt: TGCAGCGTTGCCGACAGGTCTAGCACAGATACGCAGTATTTT
d_gene: -; v_gene: TRBV29-1; abundance: -; j_gene: TRBJ2-5; CDR3aa: CSVRLAETQYF; CDR3nt: TGCAGCGTTAGGCTAGCTGAGACCCAGTACTTC
d_gene: -; v_gene: TRBV20-1; abundance: -; j_gene: TRBJ1-6; CDR3aa: CSARDGRKTPYNSPLHF; CDR3nt: TGCAGTGCTAGAGATGGGCGGAAGACCCCTTATAATTCACCCCTCCACTTT
d_gene: TRBD2; v_gene: TRBV10-3; abundance: -; j_gene: TRBJ2-5; CDR3aa: CAISDGLAGPYNEQYF; CDR3nt: TGTGCCATCAGTGACGGACTAGCGGGGCCATACAATGAGCAGTACTTC
d_gene: TRBD1; v_gene: TRBV20-1; abundance: few; j_gene: TRBJ1-2; CDR3aa: CSASYSQGARGYTF; CDR3nt: TGCAGTGCTAGCTATTCACAGGGGGCCCGAGGCTACACCTTC
d_gene: TRBD1; v_gene: TRBV10-3; abundance: -; j_gene: TRBJ1-1; CDR3aa: CAISESVGQGGTEAFF; CDR3nt: TGTGCCATCAGTGAGTCGGTGGGACAGGGTGGCACTGAAGCTTTCTTT
d_gene: -; v_gene: TRBV25-1; abundance: -; j_gene: TRBJ2-5; CDR3aa: CASRDGPYNEQYF; CDR3nt: TGTGCCAGCAGGGACGGTCCCTACAATGAGCAGTACTTC
d_gene: -; v_gene: TRBV5-1; abundance: -; j_gene: TRBJ2-5; CDR3aa: CASSYGGRETQETQYF; CDR3nt: TGCGCCAGCAGCTATGGGGGCAGGGAGACCCAAGAGACCCAGTACTTC
d_gene: TRBD2; v_gene: TRBV4-3; abundance: -; j_gene: TRBJ2-1; CDR3aa: CPSSQAGTSGVNEQFF; CDR3nt: TGCCCCAGCAGCCAAGCCGGGACTAGCGGGGTCAATGAGCAGTTCTTC
d_gene: -; v_gene: TRBV7-3; abundance: -; j_gene: TRBJ1-6; CDR3aa: CASSSRGGSSPLHF; CDR3nt: TGCGCCAGCAGCTCCAGGGGAGGGAGTTCACCCCTCCACTTT
d_gene: -; v_gene: TRBV2; abundance: -; j_gene: TRBJ2-5; CDR3aa: CASSVTEGTQYF; CDR3nt: TGTGCCAGCAGTGTGACAGAGGGGACCCAGTACTTC
d_gene: TRBD1; v_gene: TRBV12-3/TRBV12-4; abundance: few; j_gene: TRBJ2-1; CDR3aa: CASTRGGQAWDEQFF; CDR3nt: TGTGCCAGCACACGAGGGGGACAGGCCTGGGATGAGCAGTTCTTC
d_gene: TRBD1; v_gene: TRBV28; abundance: once; j_gene: TRBJ2-3; CDR3aa: CASSLTGFRGRDPPDTQYF; CDR3nt: TGTGCCAGCAGTTTGACAGGGTTCAGGGGGCGCGATCCCCCAGATACGCAGTATTTT
d_gene: -; v_gene: TRBV20-1; abundance: -; j_gene: TRBJ2-1; CDR3aa: CLGASYNEQFF; CDR3nt: TGCTTGGGGGCTTCCTACAATGAGCAGTTCTTC
d_gene: -; v_gene: TRBV7-2; abundance: -; j_gene: TRBJ2-6; CDR3aa: CASSPVGGANVLTF; CDR3nt: TGTGCCAGCAGCCCCGTGGGAGGGGCCAACGTCCTGACTTTC
d_gene: -; v_gene: TRBV7-9; abundance: -; j_gene: TRBJ2-4; CDR3aa: CASSLSYGADIQYF; CDR3nt: TGTGCCAGCAGCTTATCTTATGGGGCTGACATTCAGTACTTC
d_gene: TRBD1; v_gene: TRBV5-1; abundance: -; j_gene: TRBJ2-5; CDR3aa: CASTRGQVQVETQYF; CDR3nt: TGCGCCAGCACCAGAGGACAGGTTCAGGTGGAGACCCAGTACTTC
d_gene: -; v_gene: TRBV27; abundance: few; j_gene: TRBJ2-1; CDR3aa: CASSVTWDAYSYNEQFF; CDR3nt: TGTGCCAGCAGTGTTACATGGGACGCCTACTCCTACAATGAGCAGTTCTTC
d_gene: -; v_gene: TRBV7-2; abundance: -; j_gene: TRBJ2-5; CDR3aa: CASSPRGGSQETQYF; CDR3nt: TGTGCCAGCAGCCCCCGGGGTGGCAGCCAAGAGACCCAGTACTTC
d_gene: -; v_gene: TRBV4-3; abundance: -; j_gene: TRBJ2-7; CDR3aa: CASSQDWLSGSEQYF; CDR3nt: TGCGCCAGCAGCCAAGATTGGTTATCGGGTTCAGAGCAGTACTTC
d_gene: -; v_gene: TRBV6-5; abundance: -; j_gene: TRBJ2-5; CDR3aa: CASSYEDEQYF; CDR3nt: TGTGCCAGCAGTTACGAGGATGAGCAGTACTTC
d_gene: TRBD2; v_gene: TRBV4-2; abundance: few; j_gene: TRBJ2-7; CDR3aa: CASSVNHLSGDYEQYF; CDR3nt: TGTGCCAGCAGCGTTAACCACCTTAGCGGGGACTACGAGCAGTACTTC
d_gene: TRBD1; v_gene: TRBV5-1; abundance: -; j_gene: TRBJ2-5; CDR3aa: CASSSRDRAMEEQYF; CDR3nt: TGCGCCAGCAGCTCCCGGGACAGGGCCATGGAAGAGCAGTACTTC
d_gene: -; v_gene: TRBV27; abundance: -; j_gene: TRBJ1-1; CDR3aa: CASSFIGRVENTEAFF; CDR3nt: TGTGCCAGCAGTTTTATTGGCAGGGTGGAGAACACTGAAGCTTTCTTT
d_gene: -; v_gene: TRBV5-5; abundance: few; j_gene: TRBJ2-7; CDR3aa: CASSLEGGRPYEQYF; CDR3nt: TGTGCCAGCAGCTTGGAGGGGGGGCGGCCCTACGAGCAGTACTTC
d_gene: -; v_gene: TRBV2; abundance: few; j_gene: TRBJ2-5; CDR3aa: CASGGSHQETQYF; CDR3nt: TGTGCCAGCGGGGGAAGCCATCAAGAGACCCAGTACTTC
d_gene: TRBD2; v_gene: TRBV5-1; abundance: few; j_gene: TRBJ2-7; CDR3aa: CASTKTGGYEQYF; CDR3nt: TGCGCCAGCACCAAGACGGGGGGTTACGAGCAGTACTTC
d_gene: -; v_gene: TRBV28; abundance: -; j_gene: TRBJ2-5; CDR3aa: CASSPRFGRQETQYF; CDR3nt: TGTGCCAGCAGTCCCCGCTTTGGGAGGCAAGAGACCCAGTACTTC
d_gene: TRBD2; v_gene: TRBV29-1; abundance: -; j_gene: TRBJ2-1; CDR3aa: CSVELAGGPNEQFF; CDR3nt: TGCAGCGTTGAACTAGCGGGGGGGCCCAATGAGCAGTTCTTC
d_gene: TRBD2; v_gene: TRBV5-8; abundance: once; j_gene: TRBJ2-7; CDR3aa: CASKTSGGYYEQYF; CDR3nt: TGTGCCAGCAAAACTAGCGGGGGGTACTACGAGCAGTACTTC
d_gene: -; v_gene: TRBV6-6; abundance: -; j_gene: TRBJ2-7; CDR3aa: CASSYNIEEQYF; CDR3nt: TGTGCCAGCAGTTACAACATTGAGGAGCAGTACTTC
d_gene: TRBD2; v_gene: TRBV6-2/TRBV6-3; abundance: many; j_gene: TRBJ2-1; CDR3aa: CASILSGTSYNEQFF; CDR3nt: TGTGCCAGCATTCTGAGCGGGACCTCCTACAATGAGCAGTTCTTC
d_gene: -; v_gene: TRBV7-2; abundance: few; j_gene: TRBJ1-2; CDR3aa: CASRDPQGLGYGYTF; CDR3nt: TGTGCCAGCAGGGACCCTCAGGGGCTCGGCTATGGCTACACCTTC
d_gene: TRBD1; v_gene: TRBV5-6; abundance: few; j_gene: TRBJ2-3; CDR3aa: CASSLLGTGPRTDTQYF; CDR3nt: TGTGCCAGCAGCTTGTTAGGGACAGGCCCGCGCACAGATACGCAGTATTTT
d_gene: -; v_gene: TRBV7-2; abundance: few; j_gene: TRBJ2-7; CDR3aa: CASSPTRATYEQYF; CDR3nt: TGTGCCAGCAGCCCAACACGGGCCACCTACGAGCAGTACTTC
d_gene: -; v_gene: TRBV7-3; abundance: -; j_gene: TRBJ2-3; CDR3aa: CASSFGPPGSDTQYF; CDR3nt: TGTGCCAGCAGCTTTGGGCCCCCCGGGTCGGATACGCAGTATTTT
d_gene: TRBD1; v_gene: TRBV6-2/TRBV6-3; abundance: -; j_gene: TRBJ1-2; CDR3aa: CASSRRAGTGLAGGYTF; CDR3nt: TGTGCCAGCAGCCGACGCGCCGGGACAGGGTTAGCAGGTGGCTACACCTTC
d_gene: TRBD1; v_gene: TRBV25-1; abundance: -; j_gene: TRBJ1-6; CDR3aa: CAGSPRTGGESPLHF; CDR3nt: TGTGCCGGCAGCCCTCGGACAGGGGGCGAGTCACCCCTCCACTTT
d_gene: -; v_gene: TRBV20-1; abundance: few; j_gene: TRBJ1-1; CDR3aa: CSARVLNTEAFF; CDR3nt: TGCAGTGCTAGGGTGTTGAACACTGAAGCTTTCTTT
d_gene: TRBD1; v_gene: TRBV6-2/TRBV6-3; abundance: -; j_gene: TRBJ2-7; CDR3aa: CAGSHDGTGSYEQYF; CDR3nt: TGTGCCGGCAGTCACGACGGGACAGGGTCCTACGAGCAGTACTTC